This T cell receptor (beta chain) was obtained from a study of cytomegalovirus exposure and HLA in healthy donors. PCR was performed using 60 Vbeta and 13 Jbeta primers. Measured with immunoSEQ multiplex PCR; TCRdb has only the in-frame clones, and not every one. The sample records 150,000 to 200,000 clones, over 65% being singletons. CDR1 and CDR2 from the germline V gene are SEHNR and FQNEAQ (reference sequence). V was trimmed by 5 bases and J by 3 bases, leaving 7 bases between them. The CDR3 is 12 residues long. Notes on this clone: Its antigen is currently unknown.

Broader study findings: Among the sequence variants, a highly shared cluster was likely an artifact of sequencing.

The chain joins TRBV7-9 to TRBJ1-2; D is undetermined. The sequence was collected from a young woman in good health and CMV-seropositive. Sequences were obtained from PBMCs. The CDR3 spells CASSQLYYGYTF. CDR3 bases: TGTGCCAGCAGCCAACTTTACTATGGCTACACCTTC.